This TCR beta chain is from a study of T cells expressing NK-cell markers. Study-level information: CD3+CD56+NKG2C+, CD3+CD56+NKG2C- and CD3+CD56-NKG2C+ T cells, once sorted, supplied the TCR beta repertoires. Study results and caveats: Leadership of the CD3+CD56-NKG2C+ fraction also belonged to these clonotypes in several donors. Specificity for HCMV among expanded NKG2C+ T cell clones was not established.

Looked up from germline, CDR1 is LNHDA and CDR2 is SQIVND (reference sequence). The CDR3 runs to 11 residues. The authors made TCR beta cDNA libraries by 5'RACE template switching. This switching added a universal primer site and UMIs. Reprocessing the 5' RACE reads, TCRdb reports a single entry for every CDR3 protein and omits DNA. The repertoire table contains approximately 170,000 distinct CDR3 sequences. To note about this clonotype: Its target is not known.

This sequence originates from a man aged 18 to 69 in good health. This rearrangement joins TRBV19 to TRBJ1-5. What was sequenced was blood T cells: a sorted CD56 or NKG2C T cell subset, CD4+ or CD8+ T cells, or bulk PBMC T cells (not recorded which). CDR3 sequence reads: CASSEDQPQHF.